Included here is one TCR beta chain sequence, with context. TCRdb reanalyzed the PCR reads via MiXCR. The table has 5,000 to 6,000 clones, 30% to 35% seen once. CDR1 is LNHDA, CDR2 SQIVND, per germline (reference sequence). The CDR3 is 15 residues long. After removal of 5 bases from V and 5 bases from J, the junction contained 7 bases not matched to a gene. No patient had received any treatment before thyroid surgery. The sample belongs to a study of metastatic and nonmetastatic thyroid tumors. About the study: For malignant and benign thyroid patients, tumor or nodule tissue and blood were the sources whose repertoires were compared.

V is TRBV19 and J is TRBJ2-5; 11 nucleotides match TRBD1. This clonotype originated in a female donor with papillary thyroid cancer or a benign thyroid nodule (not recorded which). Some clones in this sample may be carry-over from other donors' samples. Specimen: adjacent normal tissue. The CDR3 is CASSSRTGGRETQYF. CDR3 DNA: TGTGCCAGTAGTTCCAGGACAGGGGGCCGGGAGACCCAGTACTTC.